The next 25 T cell receptor beta chains were all read from a single sample in a study of T cell repertoires in cytomegalovirus infection. TCRdb re-analysed the reads in MiXCR, keeping a single row per CDR3 protein. The table records a few hundred thousand distinct CDR3 sequences, 9% to 9.5% of them present only once. The sequencing sample was made of PBMCs. The receptor source for this set is a human donor in good health (CMV status not recorded). Some clones in this sample may be carry-over from other donors' samples.

There are many counts of this clonotype. The chain recombines TRBV12-3 or TRBV12-4 with TRBJ2-1; possibly TRBD1 or TRBD2 for D (5 bases each). The CDR3 runs 15 residues. V dropped 1 base and J dropped 6 bases, with 13 bases sitting between them. The CDR3 DNA reads TGTGCCAGCAGTTTAGACCCCGGGGCCACCAATGAGCAGTTCTTC. Its translation: CASSLDPGATNEQFF.

In its sample, this clonotype was seen many times. The chain combines TRBV7-2 with TRBJ1-2, with D unclear. Germline CDR1 is SGHTA and CDR2 is FQGNSA. CDR3 length: 12 amino acids. Trimming took 0 bases from V and 6 from J, leaving 5 bases between them. The CDR3 nucleotides read TGTGCCAGCAGCTTAGCGAGTGATGGCTACACCTTC. Protein product: CASSLASDGYTF.

The genes are TRBV11-2 and TRBJ2-2; TRBD1 agrees at 7 bases. Germline CDR1 is SGHAT and CDR2 is FQNNGV. CDR3 size: 15 residues. After removal of 7 bases from V and 6 bases from J, the junction contained 11 bases not matched to a gene. DNA for the CDR3: TGTGCCAGCACCCCGCCGAGACAGGGCGCCGGGGAGCTGTTTTTT. Translated: CASTPPRQGAGELFF.

This clonotype was observed a handful of times. V gene TRBV11-3 combines with J gene TRBJ1-1; D remains unclear. The CDR3 contains 10 residues. Germline CDR1 and CDR2: SGHNT and YENEEA. The CDR3 sequence is CAGPSTEAFF. The CDR3 DNA reads TGTGCAGGGCCTTCAACTGAAGCTTTCTTT.

In its sample, this clonotype was seen a few times. The chain has TRBV24-1 and TRBJ2-1; tentative D call: TRBD1 (5 bases). Per germline, CDR1 KGHDR and CDR2 SFDVKD. V dropped 4 bases and J dropped 7 bases, with 16 bases sitting between them. This CDR3 spans 15 amino acids. The CDR3 region is CATSEKQGGNNEQFF. The CDR3 region has the DNA TGTGCCACCAGTGAGAAGCAGGGTGGGAATAATGAGCAGTTCTTC.

This clonotype was recorded a few times. The chain uses TRBV30 and TRBJ1-1; a weak D match, TRBD1 (6 bases). There are 13 residues in the CDR3. V lost 5 bases, J lost 0 bases, and 10 bases lay in between. Germline values: CDR1 GTSNPN, CDR2 SVGIG (reference sequence). The CDR3 sequence: CAWSKGVNTEAFF. As DNA, the CDR3 is TGTGCCTGGTCTAAGGGGGTGAACACTGAAGCTTTCTTT.

A remark on this clonotype: No conserved phenylalanine or tryptophan ends this CDR3, so it is likely a read error. CDR3: CASSARGGNSPLHL. CDR3 DNA sequence: TGTGCCAGCAGCGCCAGGGGTGGTAATTCACCCCTCCACCTT. This sequence joins TRBV9 and TRBJ1-6; D is possibly TRBD1 (6 bases). The CDR3 extends over 14 amino acids. Germline values: CDR1 SGDLS, CDR2 YYNGEE. V lost 3 bases and J 6 bases, leaving 10 bases between the germline ends.

This clonotype has at least ten counts. The V gene is TRBV7-2, the J gene TRBJ2-7; TRBD2 aligns across 7 bases. The CDR3 loop spans 17 amino acids. J lost 5 bases, V lost 5 bases, and 18 bases had no gene match. Germline V CDR1 and CDR2: SGHTA, FQGNSA. The CDR3 DNA is TGTGCCAGCAGCGTCCGTGGAGCGGGGATAGGTGCCAACGAGCAGTACTTC. Encoded protein: CASSVRGAGIGANEQYF.

This clonotype was observed at least ten times. The chain carries TRBV7-9 and TRBJ2-2; D gene unclear. Trimming shortened V by 7 bases and J by 3 bases, and 15 bases separated the two germline ends. CDR1 SEHNR and CDR2 FQNEAQ come from the germline V gene (reference sequence). The CDR3 runs 15 residues. CDR3 nucleotide sequence: TGTGCCAGCATTGGACGGCGGACGTACACCGGGGAGCTGTTTTTT. It encodes CASIGRRTYTGELFF.

In its sample, this clonotype was seen a few times. The chain is built from TRBV20-1 and TRBJ1-5; D may be TRBD1 (5 bases). Germline assignment: CDR1 DFQATT and CDR2 SNEGSKA (reference sequence). V was pared by 3 bases and J by 4 bases, with 10 bases between. There are 13 residues in the CDR3. CDR3 in amino acids: CSASSQGNQPQHF. The CDR3 nucleotides read TGCAGTGCTAGTTCGCAGGGTAATCAGCCCCAGCATTTT.

This clonotype has at least ten counts. The chain uses TRBV7-3 and TRBJ2-7; D gene ambiguous. This CDR3 spans 13 amino acids. V lost 5 bases and J lost 3, with 11 bases in between. Germline V gene data show CDR1 as SGHTA and CDR2 as FQGTGA. CDR3 residues: CASSIGPNYEQYF. CDR3 coding DNA: TGTGCCAGCAGCATCGGACCTAACTACGAGCAGTACTTC.

This clonotype showed up many times. The CDR3 bases are TGTGCCAGCAGCTTAGATGGGCTAGAGACCCAGTACTTC. Translated, it gives CASSLDGLETQYF. J is TRBJ2-5 and V is TRBV7-2; D ambiguous. With 1 base removed from V and 4 bases from J, the gap between germline ends came to 7 bases. The CDR3 loop spans 13 amino acids. Germline lookup yields CDR1 SGHTA and CDR2 FQGNSA.

Comment on this clonotype: Mismatch with germline at one junction end may stem from a read error. The chain employs TRBV20-1 and TRBJ1-6; 8 nucleotides agree with TRBD1. Germline values: CDR1 DFQATT, CDR2 SNEGSKA (reference sequence). CDR3 length: 14 amino acids. The CDR3 loop is CSARQGAANSPHHF. The CDR3 DNA sequence: TGCAGTGCTAGACAGGGGGCTGCGAATTCACCCCACCACTTT.

This chain joins TRBV4-1 and TRBJ2-5; 7 bases line up with TRBD1. Germline V gives CDR1 MGHRA, CDR2 YSYEKL. Losses at the gene ends were 2 bases for V and 1 base for J; bases not matched to a gene: 1. This CDR3 spans 14 amino acids. The CDR3, as DNA: TGCGCCAGCAGCCAACGGGACAGCCAAGAGACCCAGTACTTC. Protein product: CASSQRDSQETQYF.

This clonotype occurred many times. The V and J genes are TRBV7-2 and TRBJ1-6; the D is unclear. Per germline, CDR1 SGHTA and CDR2 FQGNSA. V was trimmed by 1 base and J by 6 bases, leaving 7 bases between them. This CDR3 contains 14 residues. The CDR3 is CASSLGQVNSPLHF. The CDR3, as DNA: TGTGCCAGCAGCTTAGGACAAGTTAATTCACCCCTCCACTTT.

CDR3: CATSRAPTGVGETQYF. DNA for the CDR3: TGTGCCACCAGCAGGGCCCCGACAGGCGTGGGGGAGACCCAGTACTTC. This chain links TRBV15 with TRBJ2-5, with D tentatively TRBD1 (6 bases). V lost 3 bases to trimming and J lost 5 bases, with 19 bases between them. CDR1 and CDR2 (germline): LNHNV, YYDKDF (reference sequence). The CDR3 length is 16 residues.

This clonotype was counted a few times. This chain joins TRBV6-6 and TRBJ2-7, with D maybe TRBD1 (5 bases). This CDR3 has 12 residues. Deletions cut 7 bases from V and 2 bases from J, with 9 bases between. Germline loops: CDR1 MNHNY, CDR2 SVGAGI (reference sequence). CDR3 in amino acids: CASNRQTYEQYF. The CDR3 coding sequence is TGTGCCAGCAATAGACAGACCTACGAGCAGTACTTC.

This clonotype showed up just a few times. The J gene is TRBJ1-1, the V gene TRBV6-5; weak D call: TRBD1 (5 bases). V lost 5 bases, J lost 1 base, and 14 bases lay in between. This CDR3 has 15 residues. CDR1 is MNHEY and CDR2 is SVGAGI in the germline V gene. CDR3 amino acids: CASSKNQGGNTEAFF. The DNA of the CDR3 is TGTGCCAGCAGTAAAAATCAGGGAGGGAACACTGAAGCTTTCTTT.

This clonotype was detected many times. The J gene is TRBJ2-2, the V gene TRBV6-2 or TRBV6-3, with 9 positions matching TRBD2. The CDR3 is made up of 18 amino acids. The V gene end was trimmed by 1 base and the J gene end by 8 bases; junction bases not matched to a gene: 14. Germline V CDR1 and CDR2: MNHEY, SVGEGT. In DNA form, the CDR3 reads TGTGCCAGCAGTTACTTTGGTTCGACTAGCGGTTTGGCTGGGGAGCTGTTTTTT. The encoded protein is CASSYFGSTSGLAGELFF.

The chain joins TRBV7-2 to TRBJ2-1; the D gene is possibly TRBD2 (5 bases). The length of the CDR3 is 15 residues. Per germline, CDR1 SGHTA and CDR2 FQGNSA. V lost 1 base, J lost 2 bases, and 9 bases lay in between. The CDR3 nucleotides read TGTGCCAGCAGCTTAGAAGCGGTCCCCTACAATGAGCAGTTCTTC. Its translation is CASSLEAVPYNEQFF.

The sample holds many counts of this clonotype. V and J are TRBV7-9 and TRBJ2-7, with 9 positions matching TRBD2. The CDR3 contains 18 residues. CDR1 SEHNR and CDR2 FQNEAQ come from the germline V gene (reference sequence). J was trimmed by 6 bases and V by 10 bases; bases with no gene match: 25. The CDR3 is CATEGFGFAGGAGLEQYF. The CDR3 DNA sequence: TGTGCCACAGAGGGCTTCGGGTTTGCGGGGGGGGCCGGACTCGAGCAGTACTTC.

The chain couples TRBV5-4 to TRBJ2-7, with D unresolved. The CDR3 is 16 amino acids. The ends were cut back, 4 bases at V and 6 bases at J, with 23 bases in the middle. The germline V gene has CDR1 SGHNT and CDR2 YYREEE (reference sequence). The DNA of the CDR3 is TGTGCCAGCAGCCCCCCCGGTACCGTTTCCCATCTCGAGCAGTACTTC. The encoded protein is CASSPPGTVSHLEQYF.

This clonotype showed up many times. CDR3 protein: CASSPRTGSTYSNQPQHF. CDR3 coding DNA: TGTGCCAGCAGCCCCCGGACAGGGAGCACTTATAGCAATCAGCCCCAGCATTTT. The chain combines TRBV7-6 with TRBJ1-5, with 8 nucleotides matching TRBD1. J was trimmed by 0 bases and V by 5 bases; bases with no gene match: 12. CDR1 and CDR2 from the germline V gene are SGHVS and FNYEAQ. The CDR3 has 18 residues.

This clonotype was found a few times. The chain is built from TRBV7-2 and TRBJ1-1; D possibly corresponds to TRBD1 (5 bases). The ends were cut back, 5 bases at V and 8 bases at J, with 15 bases in the middle. Looked up from germline, CDR1 is SGHTA and CDR2 is FQGNSA. The CDR3 length is 13 residues. The CDR3, as DNA: TGTGCCAGCAGCCTACCGATTAGGGGAGAAGCTTTCTTT. It encodes CASSLPIRGEAFF.

The table lists this clonotype with many counts. The CDR3 loop is CASSLGGKEQFF. The CDR3 DNA is TGTGCCAGCAGCTTGGGTGGTAAAGAGCAGTTCTTC. The J gene is TRBJ2-1, the V gene TRBV5-6, with D hard to call. From germline, CDR1 is SGHDT and CDR2 YYEEEE. The CDR3 runs to 12 residues. Deletions cut 0 bases from V and 10 bases from J, with 8 bases between.